Listed here are 20 T cell receptor beta chains from one sample, sequenced in a study of chemoradiotherapy in HPV16-positive cancers (dated 2022 in TCRdb). Library preparation used the immunoSEQ multiplex PCR assay. This is the immuneACCESS table as TCRdb keeps it, with only in-frame sequences that have V and J called. A part of the clones is gone; compared with another copy, unresolved V genes explain less than half, and the rest is unexplained. The sample contains about 23,000 clones, around 90% of them found a single time. Jointly, the top ten make up over 5.5% of the sample. Sequenced material: blood, taken from a patient who underwent chemoradiotherapy. These receptors all stem from a human donor with HPV-associated anogenital cancer.

The count of this clone is one. The chain couples TRBV19 to TRBJ2-3; 7 bases agree with TRBD1. The germline gives CDR1 LNHDA, CDR2 SQIVND (reference sequence). CDR3 length: 14 amino acids. The J segment lost 8 bases and the V segment lost 7 bases, leaving 12 bases of the junction unmatched. The CDR3 DNA reads as TGTGCCAGTAAGAGGGGGCGCTTGGTGGGTACGCAGTATTTT. It encodes CASKRGRLVGTQYF.

The gene calls are TRBV27 and TRBJ2-2; 7 positions agree with TRBD2. J gave up 5 bases and V 2 bases, and 5 bases lay outside the gene matches. The germline gives CDR1 MNHEY, CDR2 SMNVEV (reference sequence). The CDR3 runs 15 residues. The CDR3 nucleotides read TGTGCCAGCAGTTTAAGCGGGGTGGGGACCGGGGAGCTGTTTTTT. It is translated as CASSLSGVGTGELFF.

The rearrangement joins TRBV12-5 to TRBJ1-6, with D possibly being TRBD1 (5 bases). The CDR3 is 15 amino acids. V shed 5 bases and J shed 5 bases, with 13 bases lying between them. Germline V gene data show CDR1 as LGHNT and CDR2 as FRNRAP. In DNA form, the CDR3 reads TGTGCTAGTGGTCTGGGACTTCTGGATAATTCACCCCTCCACTTT. Amino acid sequence: CASGLGLLDNSPLHF.

The rearrangement uses TRBV7-2 and TRBJ2-6, with D possibly being TRBD1 (6 bases). Trimming removed 5 bases from V and 5 bases from J, with 22 bases in between. The germline V gene encodes CDR1 SGHTA and CDR2 FQGNSA. This CDR3 is built from 18 residues. CDR3 coding DNA: TGTGCCAGCAGCACCTGGGACACGATATCACTACGGGCCAACGTCCTGACTTTC. Its translation: CASSTWDTISLRANVLTF. The complete variable domain, with remaining parts taken from reference TRBV7-2 and TRBJ2-6, reads GAGVSQSPSNKVTEKGKDVELRCDPISGHTALYWYRQSLGQGLEFLIYFQGNSAPDKSGLPSDRFSAERTGGSVSTLTIQRTQQEDSAVYLCASSTWDTISLRANVLTFGAGSRLTVL.

The chain recombines TRBV30 with TRBJ1-1; D gene unclear. The V gene's germline CDR1 is GTSNPN and CDR2 SVGIG (reference sequence). The CDR3 has 13 residues. Trimming removed 0 bases at V and 10 bases at J, with 15 bases between. CDR3 in amino acids: CAWSVAPPEGAFF. The CDR3 bases are TGTGCCTGGAGTGTCGCACCTCCCGAGGGAGCTTTCTTT.

The J gene is TRBJ1-1, the V gene TRBV29-1, with D uncertain. Germline-derived CDR1 and CDR2 are SQVTM and ANQGSEA. CDR3 length equals 13 residues. V was trimmed by 7 bases and J by 3 bases, leaving 15 bases between them. CDR3 amino acids: CSAVEGGYTEAFF. Here the CDR3 DNA reads TGCAGCGCGGTGGAGGGAGGGTACACTGAAGCTTTCTTT.

The rearrangement uses TRBV18 and TRBJ1-4, with 7 bases matching TRBD1. The CDR3 sequence is 14 residues long. Germline V lookup: CDR1 KGHSH, CDR2 LQKENI. Trimming at V came to 4 bases and at J to 10 bases, leaving 9 bases not matched to a gene. DNA for the CDR3: TGTGCCAGCTCACACTTAGACAGGGAAGGAAAACTGTTTTTT. Its protein product is CASSHLDREGKLFF.

This chain connects TRBV5-1 to TRBJ2-2; TRBD2 agrees at 14 bases. Germline V gene sequence: CDR1 SGHRS, CDR2 YFSETQ. The CDR3 spans 16 residues. The junction had 5 bases not matched to a gene; V was cut back by 4 bases and J by 6 bases. Here the CDR3 reads CASSPQTSGGAGELFF. The CDR3 bases are TGCGCCAGCAGCCCCCAGACTAGCGGGGGGGCCGGGGAGCTGTTTTTT. Full variable domain (remainder filled in from reference TRBV5-1 and TRBJ2-2): KAGVTQTPRYLIKTRGQQVTLSCSPISGHRSVSWYQQTPGQGLQFLFEYFSETQRNKGNFPGRFSGRQFSNSRSEMNVSTLELGDSALYLCASSPQTSGGAGELFFGEGSRLTVL.

The chain couples TRBV7-9 to TRBJ1-5, with 12 bases that match TRBD1. The CDR3 covers 15 residues. CDR1 SEHNR and CDR2 FQNEAQ come from the germline V gene (reference sequence). Trimming cost V 5 bases and J 5 bases; bases outside gene matches: 4. This chain's CDR3 is CASSIGTGGDQPQHF. The CDR3, as DNA: TGTGCCAGCAGCATAGGGACAGGGGGCGATCAGCCCCAGCATTTT.

This sequence joins TRBV19 and TRBJ1-1, with no clear D. The CDR3 contains 14 residues. V lost 9 bases to trimming and J lost 3 bases, with 17 bases between them. Germline values: CDR1 LNHDA, CDR2 SQIVND (reference sequence). The CDR3 nucleotides are TGTGCCAGCCGCGGGTCCAAGTATGACACTGAAGCTTTCTTT. This encodes CASRGSKYDTEAFF.

This chain joins TRBV6-1 and TRBJ2-2; no firm D call. V shed 6 bases and J shed 5 bases, with 10 bases lying between them. The CDR3 spans 13 residues. Germline values: CDR1 MNHNS, CDR2 SASEGT. CDR3 residues: CASRYSGTGELFF. The CDR3 region has the DNA TGTGCCAGCAGGTATTCGGGTACCGGGGAGCTGTTTTTT.

CDR3 residues: CASSTGHSTDTQYF. The CDR3 nucleotides read TGCGCCAGCAGCACTGGACACAGCACAGATACGCAGTATTTT. V is TRBV5-1 and J is TRBJ2-3; tentatively, D is TRBD1 (5 bases). The V and J ends lost 4 bases and 0 bases respectively, with 9 bases between them. The CDR3 consists of 14 residues. Germline CDR1 and CDR2: SGHRS and YFSETQ.

The genes are TRBV5-4 and TRBJ1-4; D gene uncertain. V lost 1 base to trimming and J lost 4 bases, with 17 bases between them. Germline assignment: CDR1 SGHNT and CDR2 YYREEE (reference sequence). The CDR3 length is 17 residues. The CDR3 region is CASSLRPGVGLNEKLFF. The CDR3 nucleotides read TGTGCCAGCAGCTTGAGGCCCGGTGTGGGCCTTAATGAAAAACTGTTTTTT. The variable domain in full, with the rest retrieved from reference TRBV5-4 and TRBJ1-4, is ETGVTQSPTHLIKTRGQQVTLRCSSQSGHNTVSWYQQALGQGPQFIFQYYREEENGRGNFPPRFSGLQFPNYSSELNVNALELDDSALYLCASSLRPGVGLNEKLFFGSGTQLSVL.

The CDR3 DNA sequence: TGTGCCAGTATCGCCGGGACAGGGGGCGTCATGAGCACTGAAGCTTTCTTT. Translated: CASIAGTGGVMSTEAFF. V is TRBV19 and J is TRBJ1-1, with 12 nucleotides matching TRBD1. The CDR3 spans 17 residues. Germline CDR1 LNHDA, CDR2 SQIVND (reference sequence). The V segment lost 7 bases and the J segment 4 bases; nucleotides outside the gene matches: 13.

The rearrangement links TRBV30 to TRBJ2-3; the match to TRBD2 covers 9 bases. V shed 1 base and J 1 base; nucleotides not matched to a gene: 3. Germline assignment: CDR1 GTSNPN and CDR2 SVGIG (reference sequence). The CDR3 sequence is 15 residues long. The CDR3 DNA reads as TGTGCCTGGAGTGGTACTAGCGGGCGCACAGATACGCAGTATTTT. The encoded protein is CAWSGTSGRTDTQYF. The variable domain in full, completed from reference TRBV30 and TRBJ2-3, reads SQTIHQWPATLVQPVGSPLSLECTVEGTSNPNLYWYRQAAGRGLQLLFYSVGIGQISSEVPQNLSASRPQDRQFILSSKKLLLSDSGFYLCAWSGTSGRTDTQYFGPGTRLTVL.

The chain combines TRBV30 with TRBJ2-7; no clear D gene. The ends were cut back, 0 bases at V and 9 bases at J, with 15 bases in the middle. Germline V gives CDR1 GTSNPN, CDR2 SVGIG (reference sequence). The length of the CDR3 is 13 residues. The CDR3 sequence: CAWSVGPGSGQYF. Written as DNA, the CDR3 is TGTGCCTGGAGTGTCGGTCCGGGCAGTGGGCAGTACTTC.

About this clone itself: Germline and junction disagree at one end, which may indicate a read error. This chain connects TRBV27 to TRBJ1-2; D ambiguous. CDR1 and CDR2 from the germline V gene are MNHEY and SMNVEV (reference sequence). The length of the CDR3 is 14 residues. CDR3 protein: CASSLSAAKYGYTF. The CDR3 coding sequence is TGTGCCAGCAGTTTATCGGCGGCTAAGTATGGCTACACCTTC.

The chain is built from TRBV7-8 and TRBJ1-4; tentatively, D is TRBD1 (5 bases). The CDR3 is 18 amino acids. Per germline, CDR1 SGHVS and CDR2 FQNEAQ. Trimming cost V 1 base and J 4 bases, with 19 bases left between them. CDR3: CASSLDTGRRNSNEKLFF. For the CDR3, the DNA is TGTGCCAGCAGCTTAGATACGGGACGAAGGAACAGTAATGAAAAACTGTTTTTT. Combining the CDR3 with reference TRBV7-8 and TRBJ1-4 gives the whole variable domain GAGVSQSPRYKVAKRGQDVALRCDPISGHVSLFWYQQALGQGPEFLTYFQNEAQLDKSGLPSDRFFAERPEGSVSTLKIQRTQQEDSAVYLCASSLDTGRRNSNEKLFFGSGTQLSVL.

The CDR3 bases are TGTGCCAGCAGCTTGGCCTCAATCAGGGGAAGCTCCTACGAGCAGTACTTC. The encoded protein is CASSLASIRGSSYEQYF. The J gene is TRBJ2-7, the V gene TRBV5-5, with D possibly being TRBD1 (6 bases). This CDR3 region has 17 residues. CDR1 and CDR2 from the germline V gene are SGHKS and YYEKEE (reference sequence). The V and J ends lost 0 bases and 0 bases respectively, with 16 bases between them.

CDR3 coding DNA: TGTGCCAGCAGCTCCCCTAGCGGGGCGAATCAGCCCCAGCATTTT. Translated, it gives CASSSPSGANQPQHF. This chain uses TRBV2 with TRBJ1-5; a possible D gene is TRBD1 (5 bases). The CDR3 length is 15 residues. Germline loops: CDR1 SNHLY, CDR2 FYNNEI. V lost 6 bases and J lost 4, with 16 bases in between.